This T cell receptor beta chain was sequenced for a study of OX40 agonist ivuxolimab in advanced cancers. Background for the entire study: Ivuxolimab, which targeted the costimulatory receptor OX40 (CD134), was an agonistic, fully human IgG2 monoclonal antibody. Peripheral TCRbeta sequencing aimed to test whether ivuxolimab altered TCR sequence diversity and caused clonal T-cell expansion. Patients were allowed to have had prior anti-PD-1, anti-PD-L1 or anti-CTLA-4 therapy, and approximately 40% of the dose-escalation patients had previously received checkpoint inhibitors. The paper covers the monotherapy dose-escalation part of the phase I ivuxolimab trial, which included N of about 50 patients. In the dose-escalation cohort, approximately 82% of patients were male, and the mean age was around 60 years, with a range of roughly 20 to 85. Partial responses occurred in three dose-escalation patients, of whom one had hepatocellular carcinoma and two had cutaneous melanoma. Among the roughly 50 dose-escalation patients, roughly 20 had hepatocellular carcinoma, 15 melanoma, 9 renal cell carcinoma and 9 head and neck cancer. Intravenous ivuxolimab was administered to patients every 2 weeks at six dose levels: 0.01, 0.1, 0.3, 1.5, 3 and 10 mg/kg.

The trial excluded patients who had a history of autoimmune disease or who were on systemic immunosuppression. In every dose cohort, peripheral blood was drawn for TCR sequencing at baseline, cycle 4 day 1, and cycle 7 day 1. Samples were obtained from an open-label, multicenter, first-in-human phase I dose-escalation trial of ivuxolimab. Adults with locally advanced or metastatic head and neck squamous cell, hepatocellular, melanoma or renal cell carcinoma were enrolled in the trial. Before TCR sequencing, CD4+ and CD8+ T cells were separately sorted from peripheral blood. On this clone itself: Which antigen it targets is not known. The sample holds no much larger clone one base away, and base qualities are not on file.

For sequencing of the TCRbeta CDR3 region, genomic DNA was extracted from the sorted cells. The immunoSEQ Assay was used to sequence the TCRbeta CDR3 regions. Held by TCRdb, this immuneACCESS table contains in-frame sequences only and omits some clones. Under half of the omission traces to an unresolved V gene where checked; the cause of the rest is unknown. This sample lists 40,000 or so clones; around 80% were detected once. Together, the top ten hold roughly a fifth of the sample. Trimming removed 6 bases from V and 4 bases from J; the gene matches leave 7 bases unexplained. The germline V gene (reference sequence) sets CDR1 to MNHEY and CDR2 to SMNVEV. Inclusive of the bounding cysteine and phenylalanine, the CDR3 is 14 residues long. Just CDR3 DNA is preserved here, 42 bases in frame from base 1. General study outcomes and caveats: In the 0.1-3.0 mg/kg groups, partial responders were among the patients with the lowest normalized peripheral clonal expansion, particularly in CD8+ T cells. Low levels of normalized T-cell clonal expansion were also seen in some nonresponding patients. On average, CD8+ T cells showed more expanded clones than CD4+ T cells after ivuxolimab. The antigen specificity of the clonally expanded peripheral T cells was not determined. At doses from 0.1 to 3.0 mg/kg, clonal expansion was seen in both CD4+ and CD8+ blood T cells between baseline and week 6.

This chain is built from TRBV27 and TRBJ2-3; 7 middle bases align to TRBD2. The sequenced sample was CD4+ or CD8+ T cells sorted from blood, obtained in a trial of the OX40 agonist ivuxolimab. The receptor's source is an adult with an advanced solid tumor such as melanoma, head and neck, liver or kidney cancer. Here the CDR3 is given as CASSRDYYSDTQYF. The DNA sequence reads TGTGCCAGCAGCCGGGACTATTACTCAGATACGCAGTATTTT.